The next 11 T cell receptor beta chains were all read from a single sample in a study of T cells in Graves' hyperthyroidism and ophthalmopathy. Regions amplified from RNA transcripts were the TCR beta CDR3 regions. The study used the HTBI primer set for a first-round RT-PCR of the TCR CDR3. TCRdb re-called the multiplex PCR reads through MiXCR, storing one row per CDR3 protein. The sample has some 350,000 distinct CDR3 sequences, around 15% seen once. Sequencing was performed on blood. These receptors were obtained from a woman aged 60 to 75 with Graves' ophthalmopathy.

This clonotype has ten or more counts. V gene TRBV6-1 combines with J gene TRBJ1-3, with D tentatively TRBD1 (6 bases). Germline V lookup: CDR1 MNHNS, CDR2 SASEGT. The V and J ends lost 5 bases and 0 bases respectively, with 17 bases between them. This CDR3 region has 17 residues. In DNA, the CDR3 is TGTGCCAGCAGTCCTAATTGGGACACTTACTCTGGAAACACCATATATTTT. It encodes CASSPNWDTYSGNTIYF.

In nucleotides, the CDR3 is TGTGCCAGCAGTGAGTCCACCGGGATACCCTCTGGGGCCAACGTCCTGACTTTC. As protein: CASSESTGIPSGANVLTF. The V and J genes are TRBV6-1 and TRBJ2-6, with TRBD2 as a possible D gene (5 bases). This CDR3 has 18 residues. The germline V gene encodes CDR1 MNHNS and CDR2 SASEGT. V gave up 3 bases and J gave up 0 bases, with 15 bases separating them.

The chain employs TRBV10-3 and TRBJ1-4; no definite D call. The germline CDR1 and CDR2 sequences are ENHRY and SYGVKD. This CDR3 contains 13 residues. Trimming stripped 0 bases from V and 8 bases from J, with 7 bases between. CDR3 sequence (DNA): TGTGCCATCAGTGAGTCGAGTAGGGAAAAACTGTTTTTT. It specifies CAISESSREKLFF.

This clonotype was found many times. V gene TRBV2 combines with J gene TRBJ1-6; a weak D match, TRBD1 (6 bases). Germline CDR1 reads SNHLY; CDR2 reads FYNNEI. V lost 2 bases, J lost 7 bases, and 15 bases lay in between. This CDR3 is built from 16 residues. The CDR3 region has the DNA TGTGCCAGCAGTGAACGGGGGGCGCGGGTAAATTCACCCCTCCACTTT. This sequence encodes CASSERGARVNSPLHF.

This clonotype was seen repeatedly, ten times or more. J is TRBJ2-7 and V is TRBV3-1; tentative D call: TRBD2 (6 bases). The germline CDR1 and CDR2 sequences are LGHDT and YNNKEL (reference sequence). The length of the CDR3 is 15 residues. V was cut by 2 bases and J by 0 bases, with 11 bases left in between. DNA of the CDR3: TGTGCCAGCAGCCAATTTCGGGGGATCTCCTACGAGCAGTACTTC. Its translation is CASSQFRGISYEQYF.

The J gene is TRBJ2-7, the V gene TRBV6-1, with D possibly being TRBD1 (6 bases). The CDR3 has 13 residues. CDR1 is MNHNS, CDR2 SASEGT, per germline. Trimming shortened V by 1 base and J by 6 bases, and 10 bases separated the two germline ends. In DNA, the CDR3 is TGTGCCAGCAGTGAAGACCGGGACACCGAGCAGTACTTC. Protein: CASSEDRDTEQYF.

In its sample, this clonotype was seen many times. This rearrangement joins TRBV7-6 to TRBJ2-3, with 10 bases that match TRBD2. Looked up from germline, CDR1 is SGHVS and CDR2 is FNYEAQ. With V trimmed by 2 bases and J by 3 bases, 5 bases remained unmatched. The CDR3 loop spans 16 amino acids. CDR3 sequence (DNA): TGTGCCAGCAGCTTAAGGGGGACTAGCGAAACAGATACGCAGTATTTT. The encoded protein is CASSLRGTSETDTQYF.

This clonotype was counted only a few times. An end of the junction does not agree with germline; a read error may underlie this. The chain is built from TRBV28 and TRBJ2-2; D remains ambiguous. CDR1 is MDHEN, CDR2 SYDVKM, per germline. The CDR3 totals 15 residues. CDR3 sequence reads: CDSSLQPANTGELFF. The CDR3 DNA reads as TGTGACAGCAGTCTACAACCGGCGAACACCGGGGAGCTGTTTTTT.

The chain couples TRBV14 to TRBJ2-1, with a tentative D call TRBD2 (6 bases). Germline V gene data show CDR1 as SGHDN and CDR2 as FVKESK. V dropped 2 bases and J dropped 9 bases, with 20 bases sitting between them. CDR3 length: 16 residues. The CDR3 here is CASSQTSGDKRSEQFF. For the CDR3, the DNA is TGTGCCAGCAGCCAAACGTCGGGGGATAAGCGCAGTGAGCAGTTCTTC.

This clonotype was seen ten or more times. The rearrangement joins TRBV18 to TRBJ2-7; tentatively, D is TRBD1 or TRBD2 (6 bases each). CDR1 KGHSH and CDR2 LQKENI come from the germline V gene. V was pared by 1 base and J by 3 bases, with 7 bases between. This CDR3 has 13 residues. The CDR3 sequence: CASSPQGGYEQYF. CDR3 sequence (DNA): TGTGCCAGCTCACCACAGGGGGGCTACGAGCAGTACTTC.

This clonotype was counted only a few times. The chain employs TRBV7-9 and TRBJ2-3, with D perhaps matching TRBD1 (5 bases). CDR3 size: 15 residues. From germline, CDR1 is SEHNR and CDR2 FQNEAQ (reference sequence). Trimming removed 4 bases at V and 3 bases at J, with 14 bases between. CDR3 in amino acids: CASSSTVLYTDTQYF. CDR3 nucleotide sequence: TGTGCCAGCAGCTCGACAGTGCTTTATACAGATACGCAGTATTTT.